A selection of T cell receptor beta chains follows, all from one sample in a study of blood T cell repertoires in COVID-19. The data were produced by immunoSEQ multiplex PCR, yet TCRdb's version contains in-frame clones alone and is incomplete. The table has more than 90,000 clones, about 81% seen once. Sequencing was done on a sample of peripheral blood. The source is a man aged 65 to 79 with acute or convalescent COVID-19. Each CDR3 is given with its conserved first and last residue. D genes are given only for firm matches. Only part of the rows carry a size: once, few, many, or a class if the clone is expanded.

>TRBV3-1/TRBV3-2|TRBJ2-3|TRBD2|-
CASSQHMTSGRSDTQYF
TGTGCCAGCAGCCAACATATGACTAGCGGGAGGTCGGATACGCAGTATTTT
>TRBV5-1|TRBJ1-3|TRBD1|-
CASKQGPLGNTIYF
TGCGCCAGCAAACAGGGGCCCCTCGGAAACACCATATATTTT
>TRBV4-2|TRBJ2-1|TRBD1|-
CASSQAGTGGQNEQFF
TGTGCCAGCAGCCAAGCCGGGACAGGGGGCCAGAATGAGCAGTTCTTC
>TRBV5-5|TRBJ2-2|-|once
CASSLETHTGELFF
TGTGCCAGCAGCTTGGAGACACACACCGGGGAGCTGTTTTTT
>TRBV12-3/TRBV12-4|TRBJ2-1|-|-
CASRGDGVDEQFF
TGTGCCAGCCGGGGAGACGGGGTCGATGAGCAGTTCTTC
>TRBV18|TRBJ1-3|-|-
CASSPQGIGSASSGNTIYF
TGTGCCAGCTCACCACAGGGGATAGGTTCCGCAAGCTCTGGAAACACCATATATTTT
>TRBV2|TRBJ2-3|TRBD2|-
CASRTSGVPEATQYF
TGTGCCAGCAGAACTAGCGGGGTCCCTGAAGCTACGCAGTATTTT
>TRBV7-9|TRBJ1-3|-|-
CASSMRADGNTIYF
TGTGCCAGCAGCATGAGGGCGGATGGAAACACCATATATTTT
>TRBV7-9|TRBJ2-3|TRBD1|-
CASSLAEGQWAADTQYF
TGTGCCAGCAGCTTAGCCGAGGGACAGTGGGCAGCAGATACGCAGTATTTT
>TRBV2|TRBJ2-6|TRBD1|-
CASIPGQGGPGANVLTF
TGTGCCAGCATTCCGGGACAGGGTGGTCCTGGGGCCAACGTCCTGACTTTC
>TRBV18|TRBJ2-7|-|-
CASSAPSQTYEQYF
TGTGCCAGCTCAGCTCCTAGCCAGACCTACGAGCAGTACTTC
>TRBV29-1|TRBJ1-1|TRBD1|-
CSGDRGLNTEAFF
TGCAGCGGGGACAGGGGACTGAACACTGAAGCTTTCTTT
>TRBV15|TRBJ1-3|-|once
CATSVSSGNTIYF
TGTGCCACCAGCGTCAGCTCTGGAAACACCATATATTTT
>TRBV5-1|TRBJ2-3|-|-
CASSLAQGLTDTQYF
TGCGCCAGCAGCTTGGCACAGGGACTAACAGATACGCAGTATTTT
>TRBV27|TRBJ1-2|-|-
CASRDSIYGYTF
TGTGCCAGCAGGGACAGCATCTATGGCTACACCTTC
>TRBV5-1|TRBJ2-2|-|-
CASSQGDSANTGELFF
TGCGCCAGCAGCCAAGGTGACAGTGCGAACACCGGGGAGCTGTTTTTT
>TRBV5-6|TRBJ1-6|-|-
CASSLNRVYSPLHF
TGTGCCAGCAGCTTAAACAGGGTATACTCACCCCTCCACTTT
>TRBV29-1|TRBJ1-1|-|once
CSVRSSMNTEAFF
TGCAGCGTTCGGTCTTCCATGAACACTGAAGCTTTCTTT
>TRBV5-1|TRBJ1-3|-|once
CASSLGPPSSGNTIYF
TGCGCCAGCAGCTTGGGTCCGCCGAGCTCTGGAAACACCATATATTTT
>TRBV24-1|TRBJ2-6|TRBD1|-
CATIGQVRTGGANVLTF
TGTGCCACCATTGGACAGGTTCGAACGGGTGGGGCCAACGTCCTGACTTTC
>TRBV3-1/TRBV3-2|TRBJ2-7|-|-
CASSQGAVGSYEQYF
TGTGCCAGCAGCCAGGGCGCCGTAGGATCCTACGAGCAGTACTTC
>TRBV3-1/TRBV3-2|TRBJ2-2|-|-
CASSQVGGTRGGELFF
TGTGCCAGCAGCCAAGTAGGGGGAACCAGGGGCGGGGAGCTGTTTTTT
>TRBV18|TRBJ1-4|-|-
CASSPDRTTNEKLFF
TGTGCCAGCTCACCGGACAGAACAACTAATGAAAAACTGTTTTTT
>TRBV6-6|TRBJ1-5|TRBD1|-
CASSRQGGYQPQHF
TGTGCCAGCAGTAGACAGGGTGGGTATCAGCCCCAGCATTTT
>TRBV18|TRBJ2-7|-|-
CASSPGASSYEQYF
TGTGCCAGCTCACCGGGAGCGAGCTCCTACGAGCAGTACTTC
>TRBV9|TRBJ1-4|-|few
CASSGGSDEKLFF
TGTGCCAGCAGCGGCGGGTCGGATGAAAAACTGTTTTTT
>TRBV6-5|TRBJ2-3|-|-
CASSLTGSTDTQYF
TGTGCCAGCAGCCTAACGGGTAGCACAGATACGCAGTATTTT
>TRBV2|TRBJ1-2|-|-
CASSGEFNYGYTF
TGTGCCAGCAGCGGGGAGTTTAACTATGGCTACACCTTC
>TRBV18|TRBJ1-1|-|-
CASSPGEGTVNTEAFF
TGTGCCAGCTCACCAGGGGAGGGGACGGTGAACACTGAAGCTTTCTTT
>TRBV9|TRBJ2-5|-|-
CASSEGGWQETQYF
TGTGCCAGCAGTGAAGGGGGTTGGCAAGAGACCCAGTACTTC
>TRBV28|TRBJ1-1|TRBD1|-
CASSSQGALRNTEAFF
TGTGCCAGCAGTTCGCAGGGGGCGCTTCGGAACACTGAAGCTTTCTTT
>TRBV6-1|TRBJ2-1|TRBD2|-
CASSERGLAGVLNEQFF
TGTGCCAGCAGTGAACGAGGACTAGCGGGAGTATTAAATGAGCAGTTCTTC
>TRBV2|TRBJ1-5|-|-
CASDSGNQPQHF
TGTGCCAGCGACAGCGGCAATCAGCCCCAGCATTTT
>TRBV6-5|TRBJ1-5|-|-
CASSDSYLNRPQHF
TGTGCCAGCAGTGACTCCTACCTCAATCGGCCCCAGCATTTT
>TRBV28|TRBJ2-7|-|-
CASMGGRVYEQYF
TGTGCCAGCATGGGGGGGCGCGTTTACGAGCAGTACTTC
>TRBV27|TRBJ1-3|TRBD1|-
CASSLEGARGNTIYF
TGTGCCAGCAGTTTAGAGGGGGCCAGGGGAAACACCATATATTTT
>TRBV20-1|TRBJ1-1|-|-
CSASQLPEAFF
TGCAGTGCTAGTCAGTTGCCTGAAGCTTTCTTT
>TRBV19|TRBJ2-7|-|-
CASSRGHHLLYEQYF
TGTGCCAGTAGTCGGGGACACCACCTTCTCTACGAGCAGTACTTC
>TRBV11-2|TRBJ1-1|-|-
CASTPVWGHMNTEAFF
TGTGCCAGCACCCCAGTGTGGGGCCACATGAACACTGAAGCTTTCTTT
>TRBV12-3/TRBV12-4|TRBJ1-3|-|few
CASTGNSGNTIYF
TGTGCCAGCACCGGGAACTCTGGAAACACCATATATTTT
>TRBV28|TRBJ1-1|TRBD1|-
CASSPPGTGENTEAFF
TGTGCCAGCAGCCCTCCCGGGACAGGGGAGAACACTGAAGCTTTCTTT
>TRBV6-5|TRBJ1-3|-|-
CASRRTDGNTIYF
TGTGCCAGCAGGAGGACAGACGGAAACACCATATATTTT
>TRBV2|TRBJ1-1|TRBD1|-
CASSRTGMNTEAFF
TGTGCCAGCAGTAGGACAGGGATGAACACTGAAGCTTTCTTT